The source of this T cell receptor beta chain is a study of shared clonotypes between healthy human individuals. CDR1 MDHEN and CDR2 SYDVKM come from the germline V gene. The CDR3 is 15 amino acids. V was pared by 6 bases and J by 8 bases, with 22 bases between. Libraries were prepared by immunoSEQ multiplex PCR; TCRdb keeps only in-frame clonotypes and omits some of them. The data show roughly 2.2 million clones, more than 80% seen once. This chain links TRBV28 with TRBJ1-2, with unresolved D. The TCR comes from a man aged 18 to 29 in good health. Some clones in this sample may be carry-over from other donors' samples. The sequencing input was naive CD4+ T cells from PBMCs. The subset was: CD45RA+ positively selected. In DNA form, the CDR3 reads TGTGCCAGCAGCCCGCCCGGCGCCCCCGCCTTGGGCTACACCTTC. Protein sequence: CASSPPGAPALGYTF.